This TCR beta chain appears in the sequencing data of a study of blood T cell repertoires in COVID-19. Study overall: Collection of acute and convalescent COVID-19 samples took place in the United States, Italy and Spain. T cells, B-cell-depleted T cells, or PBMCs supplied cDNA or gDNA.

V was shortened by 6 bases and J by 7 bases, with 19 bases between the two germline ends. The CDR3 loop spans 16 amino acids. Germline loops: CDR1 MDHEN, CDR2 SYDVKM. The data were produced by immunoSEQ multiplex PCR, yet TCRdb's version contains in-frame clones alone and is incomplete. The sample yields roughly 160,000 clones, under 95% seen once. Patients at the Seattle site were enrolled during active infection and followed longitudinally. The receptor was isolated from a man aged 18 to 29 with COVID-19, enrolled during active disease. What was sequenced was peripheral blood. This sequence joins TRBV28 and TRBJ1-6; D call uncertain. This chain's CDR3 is CASRRPRGVGNSPLHF. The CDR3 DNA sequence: TGTGCCAGCAGACGCCCCCGGGGAGTAGGCAATTCACCCCTCCACTTT.